These 26 T cell receptor beta chains originate from one sample sequenced in a study of neoadjuvant anti-PD-1 for oral cavity cancer. The time point here: after neoadjuvant nivolumab, at surgical resection. Method: immunoSEQ multiplex PCR; TCRdb's copy keeps in-frame clones and lacks some. In the table there are roughly 68,000 clones, 80% to 90% of which are singletons. The source material was PBMCs, sampled after nivolumab (anti-PD-1) treatment. Receptor source: a person aged 35 to 85 with oral cavity squamous cell carcinoma.

This chain joins TRBV4-1 and TRBJ2-3; unclear D gene. Per the germline V gene, CDR1 is MGHRA and CDR2 is YSYEKL. Trimming cost V 1 base and J 1 base, with 6 bases left between them. This CDR3 is 14 amino acids long. CDR3 protein: CASSQVLRTDTQYF. In nucleotides, the CDR3 is TGCGCCAGCAGCCAAGTTCTCCGCACAGATACGCAGTATTTT.

This clone has a single count. The chain combines TRBV6-1 with TRBJ2-3; 11 positions agree with TRBD2. Losses at the gene ends were 2 bases for V and 4 bases for J; bases not matched to a gene: 5. The CDR3 runs to 16 residues. Germline V gene lookup returns CDR1 MNHNS and CDR2 SASEGT. The CDR3 DNA reads as TGTGCCAGCAGTGAACCGGTAGCGGGGGGGGCAGATACGCAGTATTTT. Translated: CASSEPVAGGADTQYF.

The chain has TRBV13 and TRBJ1-1; 12 bases are shared with TRBD1. Trimming at V came to 5 bases and at J to 6 bases, leaving 16 bases not matched to a gene. Per the germline V gene, CDR1 is PRHDT and CDR2 is FYEKMQ (reference sequence). The CDR3 runs to 18 residues. The CDR3 DNA reads TGTGCCAGCAGCCTAACCGGGACAGGGGGCCCAATGGAGCCTGAAGCTTTCTTT. Encoded protein: CASSLTGTGGPMEPEAFF.

V is TRBV7-6 and J is TRBJ1-4; no reliable D call. The CDR3 is 18 amino acids. Trimming took off 1 base at V and 4 bases at J, with 19 bases between the two ends. CDR1 is SGHVS, CDR2 FNYEAQ, per germline. The CDR3 region is CASSLGPFKEGVNEKLFF. The CDR3 region has the DNA TGTGCCAGCAGCTTAGGCCCCTTTAAGGAGGGAGTTAATGAAAAACTGTTTTTT.

The gene calls are TRBV1 and TRBJ1-4. TRBV1 is a listed pseudogene. CDR3 length: 15 amino acids. CDR3 protein: CTSSQNEPTNEKLFF. CDR3 nucleotides: TGCACCAGCAGCCAAAACGAACCAACTAATGAAAAACTGTTTTTT.

V is TRBV10-3 and J is TRBJ2-5, with 12 positions matching TRBD2. The DNA end lines up better with TRBJ2-7; the J call may be wrong. This CDR3 has 15 amino acids. Germline-derived CDR1 and CDR2 are ENHRY and SYGVKD. CDR3 nucleotide sequence: TGTGCCATCAGTGACCGACTAGCGGGAGTAGTCGAGCAGTACTTC. This encodes CAISDRLAGVVEQYF.

This clone is a singleton in its sample. The chain recombines TRBV19 with TRBJ2-7, with a possible D match to TRBD2 (6 bases). Germline V gene data show CDR1 as LNHDA and CDR2 as SQIVND (reference sequence). The CDR3 is 14 amino acids. Trimming removed 0 bases at V and 2 bases at J, with 8 bases between. CDR3 protein: CASSIELATYEQYF. The DNA for the CDR3 is TGTGCCAGTAGTATAGAGCTAGCGACCTACGAGCAGTACTTC.

The chain uses TRBV19 and TRBJ1-2; no definite D call. CDR1 LNHDA and CDR2 SQIVND come from the germline V gene (reference sequence). Trimming took off 1 base at V and 8 bases at J, with 11 bases between the two ends. This CDR3 has 13 residues. CDR3 protein: CASSIAREPGYTF. The CDR3 region has the DNA TGTGCCAGTAGTATAGCCCGGGAGCCGGGCTACACCTTC.

V and J are TRBV7-8 and TRBJ2-1; D may correspond to TRBD1 or TRBD2 (6 bases each). There are 17 residues in the CDR3. The germline gives CDR1 SGHVS, CDR2 FQNEAQ. V was shortened by 3 bases and J by 0 bases, with 15 bases between the two germline ends. The CDR3: CASSLRDTGHSYNEQFF. The CDR3 nucleotides read TGTGCCAGCAGCTTGCGGGACACAGGACACTCCTACAATGAGCAGTTCTTC.

This chain connects TRBV9 to TRBJ2-3; 8 nucleotides line up with TRBD2. This CDR3 comprises 15 residues. The germline V gene encodes CDR1 SGDLS and CDR2 YYNGEE. V was pared by 4 bases and J by 2 bases, with 6 bases of the junction left unmatched. Written as DNA, the CDR3 is TGTGCCAGCAGCAAAATAGCGGGGAACACAGATACGCAGTATTTT. It yields the protein CASSKIAGNTDTQYF. Full variable domain (rest looked up from reference TRBV9 and TRBJ2-3): DSGVTQTPKHLITATGQRVTLRCSPRSGDLSVYWYQQSLDQGLQFLIQYYNGEERAKGNILERFSAQQFPDLHSELNLSSLELGDSALYFCASSKIAGNTDTQYFGPGTRLTVL.

There are a few counts of this clone. The V gene is TRBV4-1, the J gene TRBJ1-3, with a possible D match to TRBD1 (6 bases). The germline V gene has CDR1 MGHRA and CDR2 YSYEKL. This CDR3 spans 18 amino acids. Trimming left V 5 bases short and J 2 bases short, with 22 bases between. The CDR3 sequence is CASSAPGRGRRTGNTIYF. The CDR3 DNA reads TGCGCCAGCAGCGCGCCGGGCAGGGGCAGGAGGACTGGAAACACCATATATTTT.

V gene TRBV5-6 combines with J gene TRBJ1-3; D is perhaps TRBD1 (5 bases). CDR1 and CDR2 (germline): SGHDT, YYEEEE. The CDR3 is 15 residues long. V lost 0 bases and J lost 0, with 7 bases in between. CDR3 DNA: TGTGCCAGCAGCTTGGGGGGGTTCTCTGGAAACACCATATATTTT. This codes for CASSLGGFSGNTIYF. Using reference TRBV5-6 and TRBJ1-3 for the parts outside the CDR3, the full variable domain is DAGVTQSPTHLIKTRGQQVTLRCSPKSGHDTVSWYQQALGQGPQFIFQYYEEEERQRGNFPDRFSGHQFPNYSSELNVNALLLGDSALYLCASSLGGFSGNTIYFGEGSWLTVV.

For the CDR3, the DNA is TGCGCCAGCAGCCAAGATACGAGGCCCAGCATTCAGTACTTC. Amino acid sequence: CASSQDTRPSIQYF. V usage is TRBV4-1 and J usage is TRBJ2-4; no reliable D call. This CDR3 is 14 amino acids long. V was trimmed by 0 bases and J by 9 bases, leaving 12 bases between them. Germline loops: CDR1 MGHRA, CDR2 YSYEKL.

The J gene is TRBJ1-5, the V gene TRBV6-5; a weak D match, TRBD1 (5 bases). V lost 0 bases and J lost 5, with 8 bases in between. The CDR3 spans 14 residues. From germline, CDR1 is MNHEY and CDR2 SVGAGI. The CDR3 is CASSYSQGYQPQHF. In nucleotides, the CDR3 is TGTGCCAGCAGTTACTCTCAGGGATATCAGCCCCAGCATTTT.

A few counts support this clone. The J gene is TRBJ2-5, the V gene TRBV7-9; TRBD2 matches 14 bases. V was clipped by 5 bases and J by 1 base; unmatched bases: 3. Germline V gene lookup returns CDR1 SEHNR and CDR2 FQNEAQ (reference sequence). The CDR3 runs to 16 residues. Written as DNA, the CDR3 is TGTGCCAGCAGCCTTGGGACTAGCGGGGGCCAAGAGACCCAGTACTTC. As protein: CASSLGTSGGQETQYF. The full variable domain, with the rest looked up from reference TRBV7-9 and TRBJ2-5, is DTGVSQNPRHKITKRGQNVTFRCDPISEHNRLYWYRQTLGQGPEFLTYFQNEAQLEKSRLLSDRFSAERPKGSFSTLEIQRTEQGDSAMYLCASSLGTSGGQETQYFGPGTRLLVL.

This chain's CDR3 is CASGNPSLGGELFF. The CDR3 DNA is TGCGCCAGCGGAAACCCTAGTTTGGGCGGGGAGCTGTTTTTT. This rearrangement joins TRBV5-1 to TRBJ2-2; D unresolved. V shed 7 bases and J shed 7 bases, with 17 bases lying between them. Germline assignment: CDR1 SGHRS and CDR2 YFSETQ. The CDR3 covers 14 residues.

The chain employs TRBV7-8 and TRBJ2-3; D not resolved. V was trimmed by 5 bases and J by 7 bases, leaving 7 bases between them. The CDR3 runs 11 residues. Germline assignment: CDR1 SGHVS and CDR2 FQNEAQ. The chain's CDR3 is CASSRKHTQYF. DNA for the CDR3: TGTGCCAGCAGCCGCAAGCATACGCAGTATTTT.

The chain couples TRBV4-1 to TRBJ1-1; 9 bases are shared with TRBD1. Germline V gene data show CDR1 as MGHRA and CDR2 as YSYEKL. V lost 2 bases and J lost 6; bases outside the gene matches: 10. This CDR3 is 16 amino acids long. CDR3 sequence reads: CASSQSSGTGSPEAFF. CDR3 sequence (DNA): TGCGCCAGCAGCCAAAGCTCCGGGACAGGGTCCCCTGAAGCTTTCTTT.

This clone was seen a single time. J is TRBJ1-5 and V is TRBV2, with 9 bases that match TRBD1. Germline V gene sequence: CDR1 SNHLY, CDR2 FYNNEI. This CDR3 spans 13 amino acids. The trim removed 7 bases at V and 4 bases at J, leaving 2 bases unmatched. In nucleotides, the CDR3 is TGTGCCAGCACCGGACAGGGGAATCAGCCCCAGCATTTT. It translates to CASTGQGNQPQHF.

J is TRBJ1-5 and V is TRBV6-6; maybe TRBD1 (5 bases). The germline V and J ends were trimmed by 4 bases and 3 bases, with 13 bases remaining between them. The germline V gene has CDR1 MNHNY and CDR2 SVGAGI (reference sequence). The CDR3 has 15 residues. CDR3 sequence: CASSFGGGNNQPQHF. CDR3 nucleotides: TGTGCCAGCAGTTTTGGGGGGGGGAACAATCAGCCCCAGCATTTT.

This chain connects TRBV9 to TRBJ1-1; no reliable D call. This CDR3 is 12 amino acids long. Germline lookup yields CDR1 SGDLS and CDR2 YYNGEE. Trimming removed 4 bases at V and 3 bases at J, with 7 bases between. The CDR3 DNA reads as TGTGCCAGCAGCCAGCGGGACACTGAAGCTTTCTTT. This encodes CASSQRDTEAFF.

The genes are TRBV19 and TRBJ1-6; TRBD1 aligns across 12 bases. This CDR3 region has 16 residues. The V segment lost 4 bases and the J segment 14 bases; nucleotides outside the gene matches: 12. From germline, CDR1 is LNHDA and CDR2 SQIVND (reference sequence). In DNA form, the CDR3 reads TGTGCCAGTAGTACGGAGGGGACAGGGGGCGCTGGGACCCTCCACTTT. Residues: CASSTEGTGGAGTLHF.

The V and J genes are TRBV7-9 and TRBJ2-1; 12 positions match TRBD2. The CDR3 spans 16 residues. V trimming: 4 bases; J trimming: 2 bases; junction bases outside the gene matches: 3. Germline CDR1 SEHNR, CDR2 FQNEAQ (reference sequence). This CDR3 is CASSSGLAGPYNEQFF. The CDR3 DNA reads TGTGCCAGCAGCTCCGGACTAGCGGGGCCCTACAATGAGCAGTTCTTC.

The chain employs TRBV10-1 and TRBJ2-2, with 7 bases lining up with TRBD1. V was pared by 3 bases and J by 9 bases, with 4 bases of the junction left unmatched. The CDR3 has 13 amino acids. The V gene's germline CDR1 is WNHNN and CDR2 SYGVQD (reference sequence). The CDR3 sequence: CASSDQGVRELFF. CDR3 nucleotides: TGCGCCAGCAGTGATCAGGGGGTCCGGGAGCTGTTTTTT.

The rearrangement uses TRBV5-6 and TRBJ2-3; D is perhaps TRBD2 (7 bases). The germline CDR1 and CDR2 sequences are SGHDT and YYEEEE. The V end lost 2 bases, the J end lost 5 bases, and 21 bases lay between the germline ends. The CDR3 is 17 residues long. Here the CDR3 reads CASSFRGAGFGQDTQYF. The CDR3 DNA is TGTGCCAGCAGCTTCCGGGGGGCAGGGTTCGGTCAAGATACGCAGTATTTT.

The genes are TRBV5-8 and TRBJ1-2; D might be TRBD1 (6 bases). The CDR3 is 13 residues long. Germline V lookup: CDR1 SGHTS, CDR2 YDEGEE. Trimming pared 2 bases from V and 4 bases from J, leaving 9 bases between. CDR3: CASSLQGPYGYTF. The CDR3 bases are TGTGCCAGCAGCTTACAGGGTCCCTATGGCTACACCTTC.